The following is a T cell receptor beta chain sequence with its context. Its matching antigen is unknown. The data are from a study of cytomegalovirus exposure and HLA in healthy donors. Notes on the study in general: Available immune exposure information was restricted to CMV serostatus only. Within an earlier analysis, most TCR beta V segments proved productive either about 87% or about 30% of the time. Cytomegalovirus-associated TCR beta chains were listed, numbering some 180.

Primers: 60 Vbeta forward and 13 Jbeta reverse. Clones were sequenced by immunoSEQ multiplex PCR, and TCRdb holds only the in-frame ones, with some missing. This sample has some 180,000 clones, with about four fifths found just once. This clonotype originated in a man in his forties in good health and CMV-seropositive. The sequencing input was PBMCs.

The CDR3 loop reads CASKTGNTEAFF. CDR3 sequence (DNA): TGTGCCAGCAAGACAGGGAACACTGAAGCTTTCTTT. The genes are TRBV28 and TRBJ1-1, with TRBD1 as a possible D gene (6 bases). CDR3 length: 12 amino acids. Germline V gene lookup returns CDR1 MDHEN and CDR2 SYDVKM. V was trimmed by 7 bases and J by 1 base, leaving 7 bases between them.